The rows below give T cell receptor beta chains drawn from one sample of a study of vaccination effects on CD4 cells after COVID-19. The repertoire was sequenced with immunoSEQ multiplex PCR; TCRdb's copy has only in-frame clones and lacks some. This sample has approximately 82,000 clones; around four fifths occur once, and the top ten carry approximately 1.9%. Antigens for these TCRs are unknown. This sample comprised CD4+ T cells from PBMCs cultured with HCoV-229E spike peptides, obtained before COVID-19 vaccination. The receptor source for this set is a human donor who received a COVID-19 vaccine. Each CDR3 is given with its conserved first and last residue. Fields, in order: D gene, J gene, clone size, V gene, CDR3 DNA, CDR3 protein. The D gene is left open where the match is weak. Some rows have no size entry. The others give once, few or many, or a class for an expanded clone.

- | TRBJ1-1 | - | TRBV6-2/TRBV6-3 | TGTGCCAGCAGTTACCCCTCGACAGGGAACACTGAAGCTTTCTTT | CASSYPSTGNTEAFF
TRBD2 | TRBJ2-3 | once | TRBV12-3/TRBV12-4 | TGTGCCAGCACTAGCGGGGTAGCAGATACGCAGTATTTT | CASTSGVADTQYF
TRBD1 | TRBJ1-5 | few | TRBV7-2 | TGTGCCAGCAGCGGACAGGGCAATCAGCCCCAGCATTTT | CASSGQGNQPQHF
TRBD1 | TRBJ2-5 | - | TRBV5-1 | TGCGCCAGCAGCTCCCAAGGGGGCGAGGCGGAGACCCAGTACTTC | CASSSQGGEAETQYF
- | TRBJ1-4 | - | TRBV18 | TGTGCCAGCTCACAGGGGACTAATGAAAAACTGTTTTTT | CASSQGTNEKLFF
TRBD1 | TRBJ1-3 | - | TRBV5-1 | TGCGCCAGCAGCTTGTGGACAGGACTAAACACCATATATTTT | CASSLWTGLNTIYF
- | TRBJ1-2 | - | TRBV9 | TGTGCCAGCAGCGGGGACCTTCGTCCCTATGGCTACACCTTC | CASSGDLRPYGYTF
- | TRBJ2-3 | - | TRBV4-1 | TGCGCCAGCAGCCAAGGACCTCGGGATACGCAGTATTTT | CASSQGPRDTQYF
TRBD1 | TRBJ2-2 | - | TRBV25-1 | TGTGCCAGCAGTGGACAGGGGGACACCGGGGAGCTGTTTTTT | CASSGQGDTGELFF
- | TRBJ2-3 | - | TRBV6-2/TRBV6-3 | TGTGCCAGCAGCAAAACAGGGAGTTCAGATACGCAGTATTTT | CASSKTGSSDTQYF
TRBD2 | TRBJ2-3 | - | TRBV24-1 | TGTGCCACCAGTGATCCGGGACTAGCCACAGATACGCAGTATTTT | CATSDPGLATDTQYF